This is a list of T cell receptor beta chains from one sample in a study of blood T cell repertoires in COVID-19. Data came from immunoSEQ multiplex PCR; TCRdb stores just in-frame clones and leaves some out. Altogether roughly 80,000 clones are present, about 92% being singletons, with the ten largest covering about 17%. Input material: peripheral blood. The receptors originated from a woman of 80 years or more with active or convalescent COVID-19. Both conserved end residues are part of each CDR3. The D gene is left open where the match is weak. Clone size is stated in some rows and not others, as once, few, many or a class when expanded.

J gene: TRBJ2-3
clone size: once
D gene: TRBD2
V gene: TRBV5-1
CDR3 DNA: TGCGCCAGCAGCTTGACTAGCGGGAAGAGCACAGATACGCAGTATTTT
CDR3 protein: CASSLTSGKSTDTQYF

J gene: TRBJ2-3
clone size: once
D gene: TRBD2
V gene: TRBV2
CDR3 DNA: TGTGCCACCCAAGCGGGGGGGCAAGATACGCAGTATTTT
CDR3 protein: CATQAGGQDTQYF

J gene: TRBJ1-2
clone size: -
D gene: TRBD1
V gene: TRBV9
CDR3 DNA: TGTGCCAGCAGCGGACAGGGAGCCAACTATGGCTACACCTTC
CDR3 protein: CASSGQGANYGYTF

J gene: TRBJ1-6
clone size: -
D gene: -
V gene: TRBV7-7
CDR3 DNA: TGTGCCAGCAGCTTAGCCCCCCTTTCACCCCTCCACTTT
CDR3 protein: CASSLAPLSPLHF

J gene: TRBJ1-1
clone size: -
D gene: -
V gene: TRBV28
CDR3 DNA: TGTGCCAGCAGTTTATTACAGGGAAATGGAGCTTTCTTT
CDR3 protein: CASSLLQGNGAFF

J gene: TRBJ1-2
clone size: -
D gene: TRBD1
V gene: TRBV14
CDR3 DNA: TGTGCCAGCAGCCAACGGGGACAGTTCTATGGCTACACCTTC
CDR3 protein: CASSQRGQFYGYTF

J gene: TRBJ2-7
clone size: -
D gene: TRBD2
V gene: TRBV6-1
CDR3 DNA: TGTGCCAGCAGTTCGAGCGGGGGTCTTTACGAGCAGTACTTC
CDR3 protein: CASSSSGGLYEQYF

J gene: TRBJ2-1
clone size: once
D gene: -
V gene: TRBV28
CDR3 DNA: TGTGCCAGCAGTTCCGCCGGCGCTGACAGGAATGAGCAGTTCTTC
CDR3 protein: CASSSAGADRNEQFF

J gene: TRBJ2-3
clone size: -
D gene: -
V gene: TRBV7-9
CDR3 DNA: TGTGCCAGCAGCTTAGGAAGGGGGGGCCTTGATACGCAGTATTTT
CDR3 protein: CASSLGRGGLDTQYF

J gene: TRBJ1-5
clone size: -
D gene: TRBD1
V gene: TRBV7-8
CDR3 DNA: TGTGCCAGCAGCCCGAACAGGGGGCCTAATCAGCCCCAGCATTTT
CDR3 protein: CASSPNRGPNQPQHF

J gene: TRBJ2-5
clone size: -
D gene: -
V gene: TRBV11-3
CDR3 DNA: TGTGCCAGCAGCTTAGATTCGCAAGGGGCTTCGTACCAAGAGACCCAGTACTTC
CDR3 protein: CASSLDSQGASYQETQYF

J gene: TRBJ1-1
clone size: -
D gene: TRBD1
V gene: TRBV27
CDR3 DNA: TGTGCCAGCAGTTTATTCCAGGGGGGGAACACTGAAGCTTTCTTT
CDR3 protein: CASSLFQGGNTEAFF

J gene: TRBJ2-5
clone size: -
D gene: -
V gene: TRBV6-5
CDR3 DNA: TGTGCCAGCAGTTACTCGATGAGAGGAGAGACCCAGTACTTC
CDR3 protein: CASSYSMRGETQYF

J gene: TRBJ1-1
clone size: -
D gene: -
V gene: TRBV5-5
CDR3 DNA: TGTGCCAGCAGCTTGCTCCAGGGGAAAGGAGCTGAAGCTTTCTTT
CDR3 protein: CASSLLQGKGAEAFF

J gene: TRBJ1-2
clone size: -
D gene: -
V gene: TRBV5-1
CDR3 DNA: TGCGCCAGCAGCTTGGAGGCAACAGGGATGTCCGGCTACACCTTC
CDR3 protein: CASSLEATGMSGYTF

J gene: TRBJ1-4
clone size: -
D gene: TRBD1
V gene: TRBV5-1
CDR3 DNA: TGCGCCAGCAGCACGGGGGGACAGGGATTTGTAACTAATGAAAAACTGTTTTTT
CDR3 protein: CASSTGGQGFVTNEKLFF

J gene: TRBJ2-7
clone size: -
D gene: -
V gene: TRBV28
CDR3 DNA: TGTGCCAGCATCTCAGGGGGTAGCGGGGCCACCTACGAGCAGTACTTC
CDR3 protein: CASISGGSGATYEQYF

J gene: TRBJ1-2
clone size: -
D gene: TRBD1
V gene: TRBV10-3
CDR3 DNA: TGTGCCATCAGTGAAACGACAGGGATGGCAGCTAACTATGGCTACACCTTC
CDR3 protein: CAISETTGMAANYGYTF

J gene: TRBJ1-3
clone size: -
D gene: -
V gene: TRBV4-1
CDR3 DNA: TGCGCCAGCAGCAACCCCGGCAGGGAGGGTGGAAACACCATATATTTT
CDR3 protein: CASSNPGREGGNTIYF

J gene: TRBJ1-5
clone size: -
D gene: -
V gene: TRBV30
CDR3 DNA: TGTGCCTGGCAAATCCAGGAAAATCAGCCCCAGCATTTT
CDR3 protein: CAWQIQENQPQHF

J gene: TRBJ1-6
clone size: once
D gene: TRBD1
V gene: TRBV19
CDR3 DNA: TGTGCCAGTAGTAATGGACAGGGGGCTTCCTTCTCCTATAATTCACCCCTCCACTTT
CDR3 protein: CASSNGQGASFSYNSPLHF

J gene: TRBJ1-5
clone size: -
D gene: TRBD1
V gene: TRBV5-1
CDR3 DNA: TGCGCCAGCAGCTTCGGACAGGGGGCTAATCAGCCCCAGCATTTT
CDR3 protein: CASSFGQGANQPQHF

J gene: TRBJ1-5
clone size: -
D gene: -
V gene: TRBV6-2/TRBV6-3
CDR3 DNA: TGTGCCAGCAGTTACTCGAGGCTCCGCTCTAGCAATCAGCCCCAGCATTTT
CDR3 protein: CASSYSRLRSSNQPQHF

J gene: TRBJ1-1
clone size: -
D gene: -
V gene: TRBV28
CDR3 DNA: TGTGCCAGCAGCGTTATCCCGGCGGCGAACACTGAAGCTTTCTTT
CDR3 protein: CASSVIPAANTEAFF

J gene: TRBJ1-5
clone size: -
D gene: -
V gene: TRBV28
CDR3 DNA: TGTGCCAGCAGTTCCTCGGGGGTTGGGAATCAGCCCCAGCATTTT
CDR3 protein: CASSSSGVGNQPQHF

J gene: TRBJ1-1
clone size: few
D gene: TRBD1
V gene: TRBV18
CDR3 DNA: TGTGCCAGCTCACGACAGGGGAACACTGAAGCTTTCTTT
CDR3 protein: CASSRQGNTEAFF

J gene: TRBJ2-1
clone size: few
D gene: -
V gene: TRBV6-5
CDR3 DNA: TGTGCCAGCAGTTACGTGGGGGCGAGCTCCTACAATGAGCAGTTCTTC
CDR3 protein: CASSYVGASSYNEQFF

J gene: TRBJ1-1
clone size: -
D gene: TRBD1
V gene: TRBV7-2
CDR3 DNA: TGTGCCAGCAGCTTAGCCGACAGGGGTGGCACTGAAGCTTTCTTT
CDR3 protein: CASSLADRGGTEAFF

J gene: TRBJ1-5
clone size: -
D gene: TRBD1
V gene: TRBV6-5
CDR3 DNA: TGTGCCAGCAGTTACTCGGGACAGGGAGGTCAGCCCCAGCATTTT
CDR3 protein: CASSYSGQGGQPQHF

J gene: TRBJ1-4
clone size: -
D gene: TRBD1
V gene: TRBV11-2
CDR3 DNA: TGTGCCAGCAGCTCCGGACAGGGGGCTAAAAAACTGTTTTTT
CDR3 protein: CASSSGQGAKKLFF

J gene: TRBJ1-3
clone size: -
D gene: TRBD1
V gene: TRBV7-9
CDR3 DNA: TGTGCCAGCAGCCCAAAGGACAGGGCGATCTCTGGAAACACCATATATTTT
CDR3 protein: CASSPKDRAISGNTIYF

J gene: TRBJ1-2
clone size: -
D gene: -
V gene: TRBV5-1
CDR3 DNA: TGCGCCAGCAGCTTGGGTGGGCAGAACTATGGCTACACCTTC
CDR3 protein: CASSLGGQNYGYTF

J gene: TRBJ1-2
clone size: -
D gene: TRBD1
V gene: TRBV7-9
CDR3 DNA: TGTGCCAGCAGTCTCAGTCACGGGACAGGGGGAGGAGGCTACACCTTC
CDR3 protein: CASSLSHGTGGGGYTF

J gene: TRBJ2-5
clone size: -
D gene: TRBD1
V gene: TRBV27
CDR3 DNA: TGTGCCAGCCGGGACAGGGGGCGGGAGACCCAGTACTTC
CDR3 protein: CASRDRGRETQYF

J gene: TRBJ2-7
clone size: -
D gene: TRBD2
V gene: TRBV30
CDR3 DNA: TGTGCCTGGAGTGTAAATGCGGGGGGCTCCTACGAGCAGTACTTC
CDR3 protein: CAWSVNAGGSYEQYF

J gene: TRBJ1-1
clone size: few
D gene: -
V gene: TRBV28
CDR3 DNA: TGTGCCAGCAGTTCCCCCAGACAGCGAGGGAACACTGAAGCTTTCTTT
CDR3 protein: CASSSPRQRGNTEAFF

J gene: TRBJ2-7
clone size: -
D gene: TRBD2
V gene: TRBV10-3
CDR3 DNA: TGTGCCATCAGTGAGGGGGGAGGGAGCCTCTACGAGCAGTACTTC
CDR3 protein: CAISEGGGSLYEQYF

J gene: TRBJ2-2
clone size: -
D gene: TRBD1
V gene: TRBV25-1
CDR3 DNA: TGTGCCAGCATCCCGACCGGGACAGGGATCGGGGAGCTGTTTTTT
CDR3 protein: CASIPTGTGIGELFF

J gene: TRBJ1-1
clone size: -
D gene: -
V gene: TRBV6-5
CDR3 DNA: TGTGCCAGCAGTTACAGGGGGATGAACACTGAAGCTTTCTTT
CDR3 protein: CASSYRGMNTEAFF

J gene: TRBJ2-7
clone size: -
D gene: TRBD1
V gene: TRBV7-8
CDR3 DNA: TGTGCCAGCAGCCAAAGACAGGGACCTTTTTCGTCCTACGAGCAGTACTTC
CDR3 protein: CASSQRQGPFSSYEQYF

J gene: TRBJ1-1
clone size: -
D gene: -
V gene: TRBV5-8
CDR3 DNA: TGTGCCAGCAGGAAGACAGGACTGAACACTGAAGCTTTCTTT
CDR3 protein: CASRKTGLNTEAFF

J gene: TRBJ2-3
clone size: few
D gene: -
V gene: TRBV10-2
CDR3 DNA: TGCGCCAGCGCACAGGGAAAGGTCTCAGATACGCAGTATTTT
CDR3 protein: CASAQGKVSDTQYF

J gene: TRBJ1-5
clone size: -
D gene: -
V gene: TRBV18
CDR3 DNA: TGTGCCAGCTCACCGGACAGTAGCAATCAGCCCCAGCATTTT
CDR3 protein: CASSPDSSNQPQHF

J gene: TRBJ1-5
clone size: -
D gene: -
V gene: TRBV13
CDR3 DNA: TGTGCCAGCGCGGAGGGAAATCAGCCCCAGCATTTT
CDR3 protein: CASAEGNQPQHF

J gene: TRBJ1-5
clone size: -
D gene: TRBD1
V gene: TRBV18
CDR3 DNA: TGTGCCAGCTCACCGGGGACAGGGGGTTCAGACAATCAGCCCCAGCATTTT
CDR3 protein: CASSPGTGGSDNQPQHF

J gene: TRBJ1-1
clone size: -
D gene: TRBD1
V gene: TRBV4-3
CDR3 DNA: TGCGCCAGCAGCCAAGTGGACAGGGAGCACACTGAAGCTTTCTTT
CDR3 protein: CASSQVDREHTEAFF

J gene: TRBJ1-1
clone size: -
D gene: TRBD1
V gene: TRBV7-9
CDR3 DNA: TGTGCCAGCAGCTCAACAGGGGGCTCTTTAGTAGCTTTCTTT
CDR3 protein: CASSSTGGSLVAFF

J gene: TRBJ1-3
clone size: -
D gene: TRBD1
V gene: TRBV7-9
CDR3 DNA: TGTGCCAGCAGCTCTGACAGGGGTGGAAACACCATATATTTT
CDR3 protein: CASSSDRGGNTIYF

J gene: TRBJ1-1
clone size: -
D gene: -
V gene: TRBV24-1
CDR3 DNA: TGTGCCACCAGTGAATCGACAGGTGAAGCTTTCTTT
CDR3 protein: CATSESTGEAFF

J gene: TRBJ1-5
clone size: -
D gene: TRBD1
V gene: TRBV7-2
CDR3 DNA: TGTGCCAGCAGCTTAAGATCGGGGACAGAAAATCAGCCCCAGCATTTT
CDR3 protein: CASSLRSGTENQPQHF

J gene: TRBJ1-6
clone size: -
D gene: TRBD1
V gene: TRBV6-5
CDR3 DNA: TGTGCCAGCACCCTCCGGGACAGGGGAAACTCACCCCTCCACTTT
CDR3 protein: CASTLRDRGNSPLHF